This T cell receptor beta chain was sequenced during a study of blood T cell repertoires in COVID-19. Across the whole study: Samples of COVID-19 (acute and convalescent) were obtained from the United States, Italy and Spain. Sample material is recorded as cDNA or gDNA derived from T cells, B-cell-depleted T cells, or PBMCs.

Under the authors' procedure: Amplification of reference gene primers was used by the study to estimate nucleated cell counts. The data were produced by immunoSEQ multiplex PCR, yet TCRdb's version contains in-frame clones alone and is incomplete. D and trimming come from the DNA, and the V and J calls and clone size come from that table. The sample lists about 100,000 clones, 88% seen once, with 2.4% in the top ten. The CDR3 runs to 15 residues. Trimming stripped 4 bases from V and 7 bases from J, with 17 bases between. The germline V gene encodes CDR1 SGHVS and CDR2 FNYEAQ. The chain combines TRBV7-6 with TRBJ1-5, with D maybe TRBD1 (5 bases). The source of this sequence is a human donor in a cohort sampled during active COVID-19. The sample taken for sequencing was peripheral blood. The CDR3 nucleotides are TGTGCCAGCAGCTCTGGGGGGGGGTGGCGGCAGCCCCAGCATTTT. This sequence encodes CASSSGGGWRQPQHF.